The next 23 T cell receptor beta chains were all read from a single sample in a study of cytomegalovirus exposure and HLA in healthy donors. Both 60 Vbeta primers and 13 Jbeta primers went into the PCR. The repertoire was sequenced with immunoSEQ multiplex PCR; TCRdb's copy has only in-frame clones and lacks some. This table holds 40,000 to 65,000 clones. The sample consisted of PBMCs. These receptors were taken from a man aged 35 to 55 in good health and CMV-seropositive.

V and J are TRBV30 and TRBJ2-1; TRBD2 agrees at 9 bases. The CDR3 sequence is 16 residues long. V was pared by 1 base and J by 7 bases, with 11 bases of the junction left unmatched. Germline V gene sequence: CDR1 GTSNPN, CDR2 SVGIG (reference sequence). The CDR3 DNA sequence: TGTGCCTGGAGTGATCCTCCCAGCGGGAGGTGGAATGAGCAGTTCTTC. As protein: CAWSDPPSGRWNEQFF.

The chain carries TRBV19 and TRBJ2-2; no clear D gene. CDR1 LNHDA and CDR2 SQIVND come from the germline V gene (reference sequence). Trimming pared 6 bases from V and 4 bases from J, leaving 12 bases between. CDR3 size: 14 residues. The CDR3 sequence is CASRFSEVTGELFF. CDR3 DNA: TGTGCCAGTAGATTTAGTGAGGTCACCGGGGAGCTGTTTTTT. Based on the CDR3 plus reference TRBV19 and TRBJ2-2, the full variable domain is DGGITQSPKYLFRKEGQNVTLSCEQNLNHDAMYWYRQDPGQGLRLIYYSQIVNDFQKGDIAEGYSVSREKKESFPLTVTSAQKNPTAFYLCASRFSEVTGELFFGEGSRLTVL.

The gene calls are TRBV19 and TRBJ1-4; 9 bases are shared with TRBD1. This CDR3 contains 14 residues. Per germline, CDR1 LNHDA and CDR2 SQIVND (reference sequence). The J segment lost 4 bases and the V segment lost 6 bases, leaving 3 bases of the junction unmatched. DNA of the CDR3: TGTGCCAGTAGGCCGGGACAGGGTAATGAAAAACTGTTTTTT. It yields the protein CASRPGQGNEKLFF.

This chain uses TRBV11-2 with TRBJ2-7; D might be TRBD1 (6 bases). Germline V gene lookup returns CDR1 SGHAT and CDR2 FQNNGV. With 5 bases removed from V and 3 bases from J, the gap between germline ends came to 11 bases. The CDR3 is 13 amino acids. CDR3 in amino acids: CASSLDRNYEQYF. The CDR3, as DNA: TGTGCCAGCAGCCTCGACAGGAACTACGAGCAGTACTTC.

J is TRBJ2-7 and V is TRBV7-8, with 7 bases identical to TRBD1. The V gene end was trimmed by 1 base and the J gene end by 6 bases; junction bases not matched to a gene: 12. Germline assignment: CDR1 SGHVS and CDR2 FQNEAQ. The CDR3 extends over 16 amino acids. As DNA, the CDR3 is TGTGCCAGCAGCTTAGGTTCCGGGACAGAACGGAGCGAGCAGTACTTC. Translating gives CASSLGSGTERSEQYF.

The chain uses TRBV6-6 and TRBJ1-1; tentatively, D is TRBD1 (6 bases). Trimming removed 4 bases at V and 1 base at J, with 16 bases between. The CDR3 has 16 residues. Germline values: CDR1 MNHNY, CDR2 SVGAGI (reference sequence). The DNA for the CDR3 is TGTGCCAGCAGTTCTCAAACCGGACAGTGGAACACTGAAGCTTTCTTT. Translating gives CASSSQTGQWNTEAFF.

This sequence joins TRBV19 and TRBJ1-5; D is perhaps TRBD1 (6 bases). V lost 7 bases and J lost 4, with 20 bases in between. The CDR3 spans 16 residues. Germline CDR1 is LNHDA and CDR2 is SQIVND (reference sequence). The DNA of the CDR3 is TGTGCCAGTACCATGGGAACCGGGACACAGAATCAGCCCCAGCATTTT. Amino acid sequence: CASTMGTGTQNQPQHF.

The J gene is TRBJ2-7, the V gene TRBV16; 9 nucleotides match TRBD2. V lost 4 bases to trimming and J lost 0 bases; unmatched junction nucleotides: 7. This CDR3 contains 16 residues. Germline CDR1 KGHSY, CDR2 FQNENV. The CDR3: CASSPFPSGASYEQYF. The CDR3 DNA reads TGTGCCAGCAGCCCCTTTCCTAGCGGGGCCTCCTACGAGCAGTACTTC.

The rearrangement joins TRBV28 to TRBJ1-5, with D possibly matching TRBD1 (5 bases). V lost 10 bases, J lost 7 bases, and 23 bases lay in between. Germline-derived CDR1 and CDR2 are MDHEN and SYDVKM. The CDR3 spans 15 residues. Written as DNA, the CDR3 is TGTGCCATTAACGACTTAGGGCAGGGAGGACAGCCCCAGCATTTT. Translated, it gives CAINDLGQGGQPQHF.

The rearrangement joins TRBV9 to TRBJ2-7; no reliable D call. Per germline, CDR1 SGDLS and CDR2 YYNGEE. The CDR3 is 11 residues long. V was pared by 2 bases and J by 7 bases, with 7 bases between. The CDR3 DNA reads as TGTGCCAGCAGCGTGAGGTGGGAGCAGTACTTC. Amino acid sequence: CASSVRWEQYF.

The chain recombines TRBV10-3 with TRBJ1-5; 7 bases align to TRBD1. V dropped 8 bases and J dropped 0; count of bases not matched to a gene: 4. The CDR3 has 14 amino acids. Germline V gives CDR1 ENHRY, CDR2 SYGVKD. CDR3 residues: CAIGGQTSNQPQHF. For the CDR3, the DNA is TGTGCCATCGGGGGACAGACTAGCAATCAGCCCCAGCATTTT.

J is TRBJ1-2 and V is TRBV7-9; 7 nucleotides align to TRBD1. The CDR3 is made up of 14 amino acids. Germline CDR1 SEHNR, CDR2 FQNEAQ (reference sequence). V was pared by 1 base and J by 6 bases, with 5 bases of the junction left unmatched. The CDR3 loop is CASSLGTGNHGYTF. CDR3 DNA sequence: TGTGCCAGCAGCTTAGGGACAGGCAACCATGGCTACACCTTC.

The J gene is TRBJ1-2, the V gene TRBV28; D may be TRBD1 (6 bases). The CDR3 is 12 residues long. Trimming removed 8 bases at V and 4 bases at J, with 11 bases between. The germline V gene has CDR1 MDHEN and CDR2 SYDVKM. The CDR3 loop is CASQDSLYGYTF. The CDR3 DNA is TGTGCCAGCCAGGACAGTCTCTATGGCTACACCTTC.

V gene TRBV4-1 combines with J gene TRBJ1-3; 8 nucleotides align to TRBD1. Germline loops: CDR1 MGHRA, CDR2 YSYEKL. The CDR3 runs to 14 residues. Trimming cost V 4 bases and J 3 bases; bases outside gene matches: 2. CDR3 loop: CASSPDRDGNTIYF. The CDR3 nucleotides read TGCGCCAGCAGCCCGGACAGGGATGGAAACACCATATATTTT.

The chain joins TRBV10-3 to TRBJ2-1; 8 bases align to TRBD2. The CDR3 has 14 residues. From germline, CDR1 is ENHRY and CDR2 SYGVKD. J lost 8 bases, V lost 3 bases, and 6 bases had no gene match. CDR3 loop: CAISDSGGGDEQFF. The CDR3 DNA is TGTGCCATCAGTGACAGCGGGGGCGGCGATGAGCAGTTCTTC.

This rearrangement joins TRBV15 to TRBJ2-5, with D hard to call. V dropped 1 base and J dropped 3 bases, with 6 bases sitting between them. Germline V CDR1 and CDR2: LNHNV, YYDKDF (reference sequence). The CDR3 totals 13 residues. The CDR3 DNA is TGTGCCACCAGCAGAGGGCCTGAAGAGACCCAGTACTTC. This codes for CATSRGPEETQYF.

The chain recombines TRBV5-1 with TRBJ1-1, with 7 bases aligning to TRBD1. V lost 4 bases, J lost 1 base, and 4 bases stayed unmatched. Germline-derived CDR1 and CDR2 are SGHRS and YFSETQ. CDR3 length equals 14 residues. The CDR3 region is CASSMGQQNTEAFF. In DNA form, the CDR3 reads TGCGCCAGCAGCATGGGACAGCAGAACACTGAAGCTTTCTTT.

The V and J genes are TRBV4-2 and TRBJ2-5, with unresolved D. The tail of the sequence fits TRBJ2-7 better, so the J call may be wrong. This CDR3 is 14 amino acids long. In germline, CDR1 is LGHNA, CDR2 YNFKEQ. CDR3 loop: CASSQEYGSYEQYF. The CDR3 nucleotides read TGTGCCAGCAGCCAAGAGTACGGTTCATACGAGCAGTACTTC.

The chain combines TRBV7-9 with TRBJ1-2; D uncertain. Deletions cut 5 bases from V and 5 bases from J, with 12 bases between. The CDR3 sequence is 13 residues long. From germline, CDR1 is SEHNR and CDR2 FQNEAQ (reference sequence). The CDR3 nucleotides read TGTGCCAGCAGCCCCTTTGGGAGTTATGGCTACACCTTC. As protein: CASSPFGSYGYTF.

The chain carries TRBV5-6 and TRBJ2-3, with D possibly being TRBD1 (5 bases). Trimming stripped 6 bases from V and 4 bases from J, with 12 bases between. CDR3 size: 13 residues. Germline V lookup: CDR1 SGHDT, CDR2 YYEEEE. This chain's CDR3 is CASKSTGADTQYF. The CDR3, as DNA: TGTGCCAGCAAAAGCACAGGCGCAGATACGCAGTATTTT.

V gene TRBV30 combines with J gene TRBJ2-3, with D unclear. There are 12 residues in the CDR3. With 2 bases removed from V and 6 bases from J, the gap between germline ends came to 9 bases. Germline CDR1 and CDR2: GTSNPN and SVGIG (reference sequence). As DNA, the CDR3 is TGTGCCTGGAGTTTCCAGGCGGATACGCAGTATTTT. This translates into CAWSFQADTQYF.

The chain couples TRBV11-2 to TRBJ2-1, with D perhaps matching TRBD2 (5 bases). With 6 bases removed from V and 6 bases from J, the gap between germline ends came to 18 bases. This CDR3 comprises 15 residues. Germline CDR1 reads SGHAT; CDR2 reads FQNNGV. The CDR3 loop reads CASSQTSDFGNEQFF. The CDR3 nucleotides read TGTGCCAGCAGTCAGACCTCGGACTTTGGCAATGAGCAGTTCTTC.

The V call is TRBV12-5, the J call TRBJ2-2; D is perhaps TRBD1 (7 bases). V lost 4 bases, J lost 3 bases, and 12 bases lay in between. CDR1 is LGHNT and CDR2 is FRNRAP in the germline V gene. This CDR3 has 15 residues. CDR3 sequence: CASGSGGTDTGELFF. CDR3 nucleotide sequence: TGTGCTAGTGGTTCAGGGGGGACGGACACCGGGGAGCTGTTTTTT.